Listed below are T cell receptor beta chains from one sample, sequenced in a study of regulatory T cells in long-lasting Graves disease. Using its own MiXCR run on the multiplex PCR reads, TCRdb lists one record per CDR3 protein. Of 350,000 to 500,000 distinct CDR3 sequences detected, around 17% appear once; the ten largest clones hold less than 30%. The sample was also reused in another study, on T cells in Graves' hyperthyroidism and ophthalmopathy.

The source material was peripheral blood mononuclear cells (PBMCs), sampled at new diagnosis, from a patient treated with antithyroid drugs. The receptors derive from a woman aged 18-29 years with Graves disease. Both conserved end residues are part of each CDR3. The D gene is left open where the match is weak. Only part of the rows carry a size: once, few, many, or a class if the clone is expanded.

J gene: TRBJ2-7
V gene: TRBV11-2
D gene: NA
clone size: many
CDR3 DNA: TGTGCCAGCAGCTTAGAACAGCCCATTGCCTACGAGCAGTACTTC
CDR3 protein: CASSLEQPIAYEQYF

J gene: TRBJ1-1
V gene: TRBV6-4
D gene: NA
clone size: many
CDR3 DNA: TGTGCCAGCAGTGACTCCGACAGGAACACTGAAGCTTTCTTT
CDR3 protein: CASSDSDRNTEAFF

J gene: TRBJ1-2
V gene: TRBV6-2/TRBV6-3
D gene: NA
clone size: few
CDR3 DNA: TGTGCCAGCAGGCAGACAGGAATTTATGGCTACACCTTC
CDR3 protein: CASRQTGIYGYTF

J gene: TRBJ2-2
V gene: TRBV7-8
D gene: TRBD1
clone size: few
CDR3 DNA: TGTGCCAGCAGCTTAGCGACAGGGGGCAGTCCCACCGGGGAGCTGTTTTTT
CDR3 protein: CASSLATGGSPTGELFF

J gene: TRBJ1-5
V gene: TRBV28
D gene: NA
clone size: many
CDR3 DNA: TGTGCCAGCATCCCTGCGGGGGACCAATATAGCAATCAGCCCCAGCATTTT
CDR3 protein: CASIPAGDQYSNQPQHF

J gene: TRBJ1-1
V gene: TRBV11-2
D gene: NA
clone size: many
CDR3 DNA: TGTGCCAGCAGCTTCTTCACCGGGACGGGGTACACTGAAGCTTTCTTT
CDR3 protein: CASSFFTGTGYTEAFF

J gene: TRBJ1-5
V gene: TRBV11-3
D gene: TRBD1
clone size: once
CDR3 DNA: TGTGCCAGCAGCGGCCCCGGGACAGGGTCAGGGCAGCCCCAGCATTTT
CDR3 protein: CASSGPGTGSGQPQHF

J gene: TRBJ2-7
V gene: TRBV6-1
D gene: TRBD1
clone size: many
CDR3 DNA: TGTGCCAGCAGCCCCCCGGGACAGGGGTCCGAGCAGTACTTC
CDR3 protein: CASSPPGQGSEQYF

J gene: TRBJ2-1
V gene: TRBV2
D gene: TRBD2
clone size: medium-sized
CDR3 DNA: TGTGCCAGCAGTGAGGGGGGGACTAGCGGTGAGCAGTTCTTC
CDR3 protein: CASSEGGTSGEQFF

J gene: TRBJ2-1
V gene: TRBV19
D gene: NA
clone size: NA
CDR3 DNA: TGTGCCAGTAGTATAGTGACGGGTAATGAGCAGTTCTTC
CDR3 protein: CASSIVTGNEQFF

J gene: TRBJ1-5
V gene: TRBV19
D gene: NA
clone size: NA
CDR3 DNA: TGTGCCAGTAGTGACTACCTTAGGTCAACAGTAAGTCAGCCCCAGCATTTT
CDR3 protein: CASSDYLRSTVSQPQHF

J gene: TRBJ2-4
V gene: TRBV11-2
D gene: TRBD2
clone size: many
CDR3 DNA: TGTGCCAGCAGCTATACTCCCGGGACTAGGGCTGACATTCAGTACTTC
CDR3 protein: CASSYTPGTRADIQYF

J gene: TRBJ2-7
V gene: TRBV3-1
D gene: NA
clone size: many
CDR3 DNA: TGTGCCAGCAGCCAATCCTACGAGCAGTACTTC
CDR3 protein: CASSQSYEQYF

J gene: TRBJ2-1
V gene: TRBV5-1
D gene: TRBD2
clone size: many
CDR3 DNA: TGCGCCAGCAGCTTGGTAGCGGGAAACAATGAGCAGTTCTTC
CDR3 protein: CASSLVAGNNEQFF

J gene: TRBJ2-3
V gene: TRBV5-1
D gene: TRBD1
clone size: many
CDR3 DNA: TGCGCCAGCAGCTTGACGAGGACAGGAGAACAGTATTTT
CDR3 protein: CASSLTRTGEQYF

J gene: TRBJ2-2
V gene: TRBV27
D gene: NA
clone size: NA
CDR3 DNA: TGTGCCAGCAGTCTTATAAGGGGTGGGGAGCTGTTTTTT
CDR3 protein: CASSLIRGGELFF

J gene: TRBJ2-7
V gene: TRBV7-9
D gene: NA
clone size: many
CDR3 DNA: TGTGCCATCTCTAGCGAGAGAGCTTACGAGCAGTACTTC
CDR3 protein: CAISSERAYEQYF